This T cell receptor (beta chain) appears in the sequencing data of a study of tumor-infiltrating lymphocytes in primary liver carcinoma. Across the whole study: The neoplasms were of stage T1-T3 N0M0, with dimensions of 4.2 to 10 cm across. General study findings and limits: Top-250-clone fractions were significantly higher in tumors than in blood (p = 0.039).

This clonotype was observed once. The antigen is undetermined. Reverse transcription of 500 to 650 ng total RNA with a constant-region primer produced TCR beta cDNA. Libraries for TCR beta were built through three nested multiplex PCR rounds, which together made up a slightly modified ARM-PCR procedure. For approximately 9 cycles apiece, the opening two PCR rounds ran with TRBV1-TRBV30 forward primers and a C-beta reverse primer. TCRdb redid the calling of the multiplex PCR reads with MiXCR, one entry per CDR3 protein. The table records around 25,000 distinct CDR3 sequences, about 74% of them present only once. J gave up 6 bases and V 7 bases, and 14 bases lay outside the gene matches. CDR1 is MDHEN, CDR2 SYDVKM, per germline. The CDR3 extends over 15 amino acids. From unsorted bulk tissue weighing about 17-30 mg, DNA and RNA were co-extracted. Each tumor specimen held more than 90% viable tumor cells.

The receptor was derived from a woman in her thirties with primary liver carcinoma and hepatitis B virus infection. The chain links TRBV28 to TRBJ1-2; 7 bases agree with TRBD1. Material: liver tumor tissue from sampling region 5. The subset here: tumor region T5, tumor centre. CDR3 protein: CASIQGQEANHGYTF. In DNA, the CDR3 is TGTGCCAGCATCCAAGGACAGGAGGCAAACCATGGCTACACCTTC.